This T cell receptor (beta chain) was observed in a study of Ad26.COV2.S vaccination and SARS-CoV-2 variants. Study-level information: Ad26.COV2.S, an intramuscular injection, was given once or twice 56 days apart.

This CDR3 has 16 residues. V lost 5 bases, J lost 0 bases, and 13 bases lay in between. Per germline, CDR1 SGHVS and CDR2 FNYEAQ. Treatment meaning: 15 to 20 received Ad26.COV2.S at low or high dose, single or two shots; 5 received placebo; per-sample allocation not given. The samples date from day 63 after the first vaccine or placebo injection. TCRdb keeps only in-frame clones here, not all; method: immunoSEQ multiplex PCR. This sample has just over 350,000 clones, with around 83% found just once. This chain uses TRBV7-6 with TRBJ2-2; D might be TRBD2 (6 bases). The receptor was derived from a person between 18 and 59 years old who received the Ad26.COV2.S COVID-19 vaccine or a placebo. The sequenced sample was peripheral blood, obtained in a trial of Ad26.COV2.S vaccine versus placebo. This CDR3 reads CASSPAGTANTGELFF. CDR3 in DNA: TGTGCCAGCAGCCCCGCCGGGACTGCGAACACCGGGGAGCTGTTTTTT.